This T cell receptor (beta chain) was sequenced for a study of molecular identifiers for immune sequencing clone quantification. Note on this clonotype: Its antigen is undetermined.

CDR3 length: 17 amino acids. The V segment lost 1 base and the J segment 6 bases; nucleotides outside the gene matches: 10. The V gene's germline CDR1 is LGHDT and CDR2 YNNKEL (reference sequence). TCRdb called the PCR reads again in MiXCR, with one record for every CDR3 protein. The sample carries some 590,000 distinct CDR3 sequences, around 25% recorded once. Study-wide results and limits: Among effectors, clones above 20 RNA copies held over 99% of molecules; among naive cells, under 1%.

Sequenced: naive CD8+ T cells from blood, with Jurkat cell RNA spiked in. Sample subset: FACS-sorted CD8+CD4-CCR7+CD45RA+ naive T cells. The receptor was derived from a human donor in good health. Some libraries in this study had Jurkat cell RNA spiked in. V and J are TRBV3-1 and TRBJ2-4; 9 nucleotides line up with TRBD2. CDR3 nucleotides: TGTGCCAGCAGCCAAGTGGGGGGGCTAGCGGGGACAAACATTCAGTACTTC. Translated: CASSQVGGLAGTNIQYF.